The present entry profiles one TCR beta chain with its context. Antigen: not known. This specimen comes from a study of cytomegalovirus exposure and HLA in healthy donors. The length of the CDR3 is 14 residues. Germline V lookup: CDR1 SGDLS, CDR2 YYNGEE. V was clipped by 6 bases and J by 3 bases, with 16 bases between them. Study results and limitations: CMV antigen specificity of a few CMV-associated chains was confirmed in vitro.

Only in-frame clones appear in the TCRdb table, and some are missing; sequencing was by immunoSEQ multiplex PCR. Of about 82,000 clones listed, around 95% are singletons. The clonotype originates from a woman between 18 and 30 years old in good health and CMV-seronegative. The material sequenced was PBMCs. V usage is TRBV9 and J usage is TRBJ2-7, with D possibly TRBD1 on 7 matching bases. Here the CDR3 reads CASTPGQGGYEQYF. CDR3 nucleotides: TGTGCCAGCACCCCCGGGCAGGGGGGCTACGAGCAGTACTTC.